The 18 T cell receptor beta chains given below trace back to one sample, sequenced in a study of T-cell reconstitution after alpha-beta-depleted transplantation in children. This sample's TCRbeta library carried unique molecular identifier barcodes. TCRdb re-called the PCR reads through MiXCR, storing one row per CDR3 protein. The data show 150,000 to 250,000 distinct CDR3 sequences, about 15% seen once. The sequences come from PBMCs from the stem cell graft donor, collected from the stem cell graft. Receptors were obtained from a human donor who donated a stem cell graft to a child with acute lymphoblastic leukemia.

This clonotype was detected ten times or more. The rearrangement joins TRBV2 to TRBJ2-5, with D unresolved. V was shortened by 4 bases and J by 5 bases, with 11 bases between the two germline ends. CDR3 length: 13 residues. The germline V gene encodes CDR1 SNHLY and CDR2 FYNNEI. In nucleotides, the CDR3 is TGTGCCAGCAGTGTTATGTCCGGGGAGACCCAGTACTTC. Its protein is CASSVMSGETQYF. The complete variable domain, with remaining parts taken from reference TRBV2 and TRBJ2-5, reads EPEVTQTPSHQVTQMGQEVILRCVPISNHLYFYWYRQILGQKVEFLVSFYNNEISEKSEIFDDQFSVERPDGSNFTLKIRSTKLEDSAMYFCASSVMSGETQYFGPGTRLLVL.

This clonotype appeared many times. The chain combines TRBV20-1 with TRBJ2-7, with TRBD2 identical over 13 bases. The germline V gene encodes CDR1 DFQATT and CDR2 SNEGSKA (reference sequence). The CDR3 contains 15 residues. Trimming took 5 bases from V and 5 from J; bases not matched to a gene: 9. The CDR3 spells CSARSRTSGSHEQYF. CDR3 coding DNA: TGCAGTGCTCGATCCCGGACTAGCGGGAGTCACGAGCAGTACTTC.

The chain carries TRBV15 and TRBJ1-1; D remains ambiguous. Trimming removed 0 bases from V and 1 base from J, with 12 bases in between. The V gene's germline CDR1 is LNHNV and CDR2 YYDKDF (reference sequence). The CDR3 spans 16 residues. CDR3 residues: CATSRDRLSENTEAFF. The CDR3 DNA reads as TGTGCCACCAGCAGAGATCGGCTCAGCGAGAACACTGAAGCTTTCTTT.

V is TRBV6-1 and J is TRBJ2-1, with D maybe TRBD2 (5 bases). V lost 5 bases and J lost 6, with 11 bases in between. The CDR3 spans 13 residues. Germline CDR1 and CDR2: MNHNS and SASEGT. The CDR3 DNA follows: TGTGCCAGCAGTCGCCTTGGGAGCAATGAGCAGTTCTTC. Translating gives CASSRLGSNEQFF.

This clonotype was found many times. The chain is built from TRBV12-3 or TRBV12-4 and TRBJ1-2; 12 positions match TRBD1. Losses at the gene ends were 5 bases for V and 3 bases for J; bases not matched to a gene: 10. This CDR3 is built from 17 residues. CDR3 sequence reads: CASSAPGQGARDYGYTF. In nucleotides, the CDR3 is TGTGCCAGCAGTGCCCCGGGACAGGGGGCGCGGGACTATGGCTACACCTTC.

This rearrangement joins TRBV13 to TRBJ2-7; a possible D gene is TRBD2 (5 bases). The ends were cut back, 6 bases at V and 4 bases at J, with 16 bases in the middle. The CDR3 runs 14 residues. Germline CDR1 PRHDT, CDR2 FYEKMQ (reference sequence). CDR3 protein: CASRREQPFYEQYF. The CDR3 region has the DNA TGTGCCAGCAGGAGGGAACAGCCCTTTTACGAGCAGTACTTC.

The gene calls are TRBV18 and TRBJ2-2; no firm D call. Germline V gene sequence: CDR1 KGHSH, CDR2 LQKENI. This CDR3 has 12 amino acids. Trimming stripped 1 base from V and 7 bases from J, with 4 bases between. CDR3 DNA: TGTGCCAGCTCACCACGGAACGGGGAGCTGTTTTTT. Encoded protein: CASSPRNGELFF.

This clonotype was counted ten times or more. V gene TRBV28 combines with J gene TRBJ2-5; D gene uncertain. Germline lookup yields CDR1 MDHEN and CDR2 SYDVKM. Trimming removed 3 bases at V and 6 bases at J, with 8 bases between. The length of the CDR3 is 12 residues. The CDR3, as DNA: TGTGCCAGCAGTTTTGAGAGGAAGACCCAGTACTTC. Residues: CASSFERKTQYF.

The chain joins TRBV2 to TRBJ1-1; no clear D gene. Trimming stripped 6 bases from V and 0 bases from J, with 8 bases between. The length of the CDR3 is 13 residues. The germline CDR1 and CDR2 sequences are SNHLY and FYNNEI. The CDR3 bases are TGTGCCAGCAGGGAGGTCCTGAACACTGAAGCTTTCTTT. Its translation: CASREVLNTEAFF.

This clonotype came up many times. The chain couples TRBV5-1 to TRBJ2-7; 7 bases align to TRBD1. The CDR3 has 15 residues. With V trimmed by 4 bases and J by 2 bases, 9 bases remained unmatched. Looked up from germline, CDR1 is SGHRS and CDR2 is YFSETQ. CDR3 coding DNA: TGCGCCAGCAGCCCCGGACAGGCGAAAACCTACGAGCAGTACTTC. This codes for CASSPGQAKTYEQYF.

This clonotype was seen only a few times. CDR3 loop: CASSYWGGSNQPQHF. The CDR3 nucleotides read TGTGCCAGCAGTTATTGGGGGGGTAGCAATCAGCCCCAGCATTTT. The chain joins TRBV6-5 to TRBJ1-5, with a possible D match to TRBD1 (5 bases). V was clipped by 3 bases and J by 0 bases, with 9 bases between them. The CDR3 totals 15 residues. The germline CDR1 and CDR2 sequences are MNHEY and SVGAGI.

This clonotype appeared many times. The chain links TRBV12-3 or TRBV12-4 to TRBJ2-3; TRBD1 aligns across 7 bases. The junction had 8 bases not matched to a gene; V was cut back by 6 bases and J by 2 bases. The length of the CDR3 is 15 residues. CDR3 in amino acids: CASRGDRHYTDTQYF. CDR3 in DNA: TGTGCCAGCAGGGGGGACAGACACTACACAGATACGCAGTATTTT.

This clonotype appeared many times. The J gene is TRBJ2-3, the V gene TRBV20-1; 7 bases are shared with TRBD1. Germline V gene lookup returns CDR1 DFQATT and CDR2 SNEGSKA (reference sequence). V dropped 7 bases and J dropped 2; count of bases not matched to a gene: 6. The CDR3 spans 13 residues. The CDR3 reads CSGRQGSTDTQYF. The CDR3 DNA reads TGCAGTGGCAGACAGGGCTCCACAGATACGCAGTATTTT.

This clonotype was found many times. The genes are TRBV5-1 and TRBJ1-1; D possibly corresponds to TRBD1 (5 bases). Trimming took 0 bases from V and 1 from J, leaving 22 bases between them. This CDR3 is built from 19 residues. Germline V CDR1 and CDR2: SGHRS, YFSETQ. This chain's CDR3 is CASSLEVVGHLRRNTEAFF. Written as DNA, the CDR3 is TGCGCCAGCAGCTTGGAAGTGGTTGGACACTTACGCCGGAACACTGAAGCTTTCTTT.

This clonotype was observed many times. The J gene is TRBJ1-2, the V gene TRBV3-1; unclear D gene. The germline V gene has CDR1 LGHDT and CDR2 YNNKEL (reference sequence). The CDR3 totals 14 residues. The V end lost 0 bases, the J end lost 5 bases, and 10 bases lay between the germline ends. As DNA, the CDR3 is TGTGCCAGCAGCCAAGAACTAGGGTGGTATGGCTACACCTTC. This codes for CASSQELGWYGYTF.

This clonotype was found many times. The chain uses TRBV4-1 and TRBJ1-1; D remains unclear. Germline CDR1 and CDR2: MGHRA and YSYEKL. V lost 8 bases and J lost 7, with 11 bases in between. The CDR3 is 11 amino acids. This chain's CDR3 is CASYKAGEAFF. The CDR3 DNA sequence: TGCGCCAGCTACAAAGCGGGTGAAGCTTTCTTT.

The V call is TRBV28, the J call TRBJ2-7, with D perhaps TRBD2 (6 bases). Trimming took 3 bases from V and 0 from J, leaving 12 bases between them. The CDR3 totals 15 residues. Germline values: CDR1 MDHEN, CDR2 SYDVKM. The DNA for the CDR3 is TGTGCCAGCAGTTTGATGGGGGGAGTCTCCTACGAGCAGTACTTC. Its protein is CASSLMGGVSYEQYF.

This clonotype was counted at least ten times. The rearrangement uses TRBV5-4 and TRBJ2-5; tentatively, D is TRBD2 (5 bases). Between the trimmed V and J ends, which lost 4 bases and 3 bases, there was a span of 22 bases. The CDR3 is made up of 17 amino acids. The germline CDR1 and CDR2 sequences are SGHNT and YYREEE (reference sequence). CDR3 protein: CASSLQRTNPLEETQYF. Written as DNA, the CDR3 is TGTGCCAGCAGCCTCCAGCGGACGAACCCCCTCGAAGAGACCCAGTACTTC.